The TCR beta chain under discussion was sequenced for a study of cytomegalovirus exposure and HLA in healthy donors. Study-wide results and limits: Across donors, most TCRs were seen rarely, yet some public ones were widespread. According to reports, the classifier identified cytomegalovirus status with high specificity and sensitivity.

Sequencing used immunoSEQ multiplex PCR; TCRdb keeps in-frame clones, though not all of them. This repertoire shows over 120,000 clones, 80% to 90% found once; its top ten account for around 9%. The donors were in the approximately 120-subject validation cohort, distinct from the approximately 700-subject first cohort. Remarks on this clone: The antigen remains undetermined.

V lost 6 bases, J lost 10 bases, and 5 bases stayed unmatched. The CDR3 consists of 12 residues. Germline V gives CDR1 MGHDK, CDR2 SYGVNS. The chain carries TRBV25-1 and TRBJ2-1, with 8 bases identical to TRBD1. This TCR was sampled from a woman under 30 in good health and CMV-seropositive. The sequencing sample was made of PBMCs. The CDR3 loop reads CASRDREKEQFF. CDR3 nucleotide sequence: TGTGCCAGCAGGGACAGGGAGAAGGAGCAGTTCTTC.